A selection of T cell receptor beta chains follows, all from one sample in a study of blood T cell repertoires in COVID-19. Some clones are missing from TCRdb's copy, which holds only in-frame ones; the method was immunoSEQ multiplex PCR. The sample contains fewer than 300,000 clones, over 70% of which appear only once. Material: peripheral blood. Every receptor here comes from a woman aged 40 to 49 who had recovered from COVID-19. Each CDR3 is given with its conserved first and last residue. The D gene is left open where the match is weak. Where a row states a size, it is once, few, many or the class of an expanded clone; other rows omit it.

V gene: TRBV14; J gene: TRBJ2-2; D gene: .; clone size: .; CDR3 DNA: TGTGCCAGCAGCCACAGTAAGAACACCGGGGAGCTGTTTTTT; CDR3 protein: CASSHSKNTGELFF
V gene: TRBV5-6; J gene: TRBJ2-3; D gene: .; clone size: .; CDR3 DNA: TGTGCCAGCAGCTTGGAAGAGTACCACACAGATACGCAGTATTTT; CDR3 protein: CASSLEEYHTDTQYF
V gene: TRBV18; J gene: TRBJ1-1; D gene: .; clone size: .; CDR3 DNA: TGTGCCAGCTCGCCTACGGACAGTGAGAACACTGAAGCTTTCTTT; CDR3 protein: CASSPTDSENTEAFF
V gene: TRBV27; J gene: TRBJ2-7; D gene: TRBD1; clone size: .; CDR3 DNA: TGTGCCAGCAGTTTATGGGCAGGGGGCCACCACGAGCAGTACTTC; CDR3 protein: CASSLWAGGHHEQYF
V gene: TRBV7-8; J gene: TRBJ2-2; D gene: .; clone size: .; CDR3 DNA: TGTGCCAGCAGCTTTGCAGTTAACACCGGGGAGCTGTTTTTT; CDR3 protein: CASSFAVNTGELFF
V gene: TRBV7-8; J gene: TRBJ1-1; D gene: .; clone size: .; CDR3 DNA: TGTGCCAGCAGCTCCCATAGGCGGATTGAAGCTTTCTTT; CDR3 protein: CASSSHRRIEAFF
V gene: TRBV19; J gene: TRBJ2-5; D gene: .; clone size: few; CDR3 DNA: TGTGCCAGTAGTATTAGTATTTGGGAGACCCAGTACTTC; CDR3 protein: CASSISIWETQYF
V gene: TRBV7-2; J gene: TRBJ2-7; D gene: .; clone size: .; CDR3 DNA: TGTGCCAGCAGCTTAAGGCAGGCAGCCTACGAGCAGTACTTC; CDR3 protein: CASSLRQAAYEQYF
V gene: TRBV29-1; J gene: TRBJ1-2; D gene: TRBD1; clone size: .; CDR3 DNA: TGCAGCGTCGTGACAGGGGGTACCTATGGCTACACCTTC; CDR3 protein: CSVVTGGTYGYTF
V gene: TRBV19; J gene: TRBJ1-1; D gene: .; clone size: .; CDR3 DNA: TGTGCCAGTAGCCCTCGCGCGAGACAGAGTTACACTGAAGCTTTCTTT; CDR3 protein: CASSPRARQSYTEAFF
V gene: TRBV7-3; J gene: TRBJ1-1; D gene: TRBD1; clone size: .; CDR3 DNA: TGTGCCAGCAGCCAGGGGGGAACGACTGAAGCTTTCTTT; CDR3 protein: CASSQGGTTEAFF
V gene: TRBV10-2; J gene: TRBJ1-3; D gene: TRBD1; clone size: .; CDR3 DNA: TGCGCCAGCAGTGAAAGACAGGGGTTTCCTGGAAACACCATATATTTT; CDR3 protein: CASSERQGFPGNTIYF
V gene: TRBV2; J gene: TRBJ2-7; D gene: TRBD2; clone size: .; CDR3 DNA: TGTGCCAGCAGTGGCCCGGCTAGCGGGGCCTCCTACGAGCAGTACTTC; CDR3 protein: CASSGPASGASYEQYF
V gene: TRBV19; J gene: TRBJ1-2; D gene: TRBD1; clone size: .; CDR3 DNA: TGTGCCAGTACGAGAACCTGGGACAGCTCGTCAAACTATGGCTACACCTTC; CDR3 protein: CASTRTWDSSSNYGYTF
V gene: TRBV6-1; J gene: TRBJ1-2; D gene: .; clone size: .; CDR3 DNA: TGTGCCAGCACCGACGGTGGGCCCTCTAACTATGGCTACACCTTC; CDR3 protein: CASTDGGPSNYGYTF
V gene: TRBV11-2; J gene: TRBJ2-1; D gene: .; clone size: .; CDR3 DNA: TGTGCCAGCAGGTCCGCGGCAGTCACTGAGCAGTTCTTC; CDR3 protein: CASRSAAVTEQFF
V gene: TRBV15; J gene: TRBJ1-5; D gene: TRBD1; clone size: .; CDR3 DNA: TGTGCCACCAGCAGAGATTCGGGGACAGGGGTTGGGAATCAGCCCCAGCATTTT; CDR3 protein: CATSRDSGTGVGNQPQHF
V gene: TRBV7-9; J gene: TRBJ1-1; D gene: .; clone size: .; CDR3 DNA: TGTGCCACCCCGCGCCAGGGGACTGAAGCTTTCTTT; CDR3 protein: CATPRQGTEAFF
V gene: TRBV5-1; J gene: TRBJ2-1; D gene: TRBD2; clone size: .; CDR3 DNA: TGCGCCAGCAGCAGAACCACCGGGACTAGAGGATACAATGAGCAGTTCTTC; CDR3 protein: CASSRTTGTRGYNEQFF
V gene: TRBV7-9; J gene: TRBJ1-2; D gene: .; clone size: .; CDR3 DNA: TGTGCCAGCAGCCTGGGTGTGGGGGCGGGCGGCTACACCTTC; CDR3 protein: CASSLGVGAGGYTF
V gene: TRBV7-6; J gene: TRBJ1-1; D gene: TRBD1; clone size: .; CDR3 DNA: TGTGCCAGCAGCTCCCCCGGACAGGCCGAAGCTTTCTTT; CDR3 protein: CASSSPGQAEAFF
V gene: TRBV18; J gene: TRBJ2-3; D gene: .; clone size: .; CDR3 DNA: TGTGCCAGCTCACAGGGGACTGGCCAGGATACGCAGTATTTT; CDR3 protein: CASSQGTGQDTQYF
V gene: TRBV9; J gene: TRBJ2-5; D gene: .; clone size: once; CDR3 DNA: TGTGCCAGCAGCGTAGCGTCCGGGGCCCAGTACTTC; CDR3 protein: CASSVASGAQYF
V gene: TRBV14; J gene: TRBJ2-7; D gene: TRBD1; clone size: .; CDR3 DNA: TGTGCCAGCAGCCCCGGGACAGAATACTACGAGCAGTACTTC; CDR3 protein: CASSPGTEYYEQYF
V gene: TRBV18; J gene: TRBJ2-3; D gene: .; clone size: .; CDR3 DNA: TGTGCCAGCTCACCACTTCTGCAGGGGGATACGCAGTATTTT; CDR3 protein: CASSPLLQGDTQYF
V gene: TRBV19; J gene: TRBJ1-2; D gene: .; clone size: few; CDR3 DNA: TGTGCCAGTACCCGACTTGGCGGGGGGAACTATGGCTACACCTTC; CDR3 protein: CASTRLGGGNYGYTF
V gene: TRBV19; J gene: TRBJ1-2; D gene: TRBD1; clone size: .; CDR3 DNA: TGTGCCAGTAGGTTGACAGGGGATCTAAACTATGGCTACACCTTC; CDR3 protein: CASRLTGDLNYGYTF
V gene: TRBV9; J gene: TRBJ1-3; D gene: .; clone size: .; CDR3 DNA: TGTGCCAGCAGCGCGCAAGCAGGGATACTAAACACCATATATTTT; CDR3 protein: CASSAQAGILNTIYF
V gene: TRBV6-5; J gene: TRBJ2-2; D gene: .; clone size: once; CDR3 DNA: TGTGCCAGCATATTATTCGCGGGGTTGGCCGGGGAGCTGTTTTTT; CDR3 protein: CASILFAGLAGELFF
V gene: TRBV6-5; J gene: TRBJ1-1; D gene: .; clone size: .; CDR3 DNA: TGTGCCAGCAGGGACAACCTGAACACTGAAGCTTTCTTT; CDR3 protein: CASRDNLNTEAFF
V gene: TRBV21-1; J gene: TRBJ2-7; D gene: .; clone size: .; CDR3 DNA: TGTGCCAGCAGCAAAGGGCGACAGGGTATCTACGAGCAGTACTTC; CDR3 protein: CASSKGRQGIYEQYF
V gene: TRBV7-6; J gene: TRBJ2-1; D gene: TRBD1; clone size: .; CDR3 DNA: TGTGCCAGCAGCCCATCATGGGGGACAGGGGGCTTTAACCCCTCTTACAATGAGCAGTTCTTC; CDR3 protein: CASSPSWGTGGFNPSYNEQFF
V gene: TRBV21-1; J gene: TRBJ2-3; D gene: .; clone size: .; CDR3 DNA: TGTGCCAGCAGCAAAGTTACAGAGGGAAGCACAGATACGCAGTATTTT; CDR3 protein: CASSKVTEGSTDTQYF
V gene: TRBV7-2; J gene: TRBJ2-2; D gene: TRBD1; clone size: .; CDR3 DNA: TGTGCCAGCAGCCCCAGGGACAGGGGGCCGAACACCGGGGAGCTGTTTTTT; CDR3 protein: CASSPRDRGPNTGELFF
V gene: TRBV9; J gene: TRBJ1-2; D gene: TRBD1; clone size: .; CDR3 DNA: TGTGCCAGCAGCGGACAGGGGGCTTATGGCTACACCTTC; CDR3 protein: CASSGQGAYGYTF
V gene: TRBV25-1; J gene: TRBJ1-1; D gene: TRBD1; clone size: .; CDR3 DNA: TGTGCCAGCAGTGAACCCGCGTTAGGACAGGGAGCTTTCTTT; CDR3 protein: CASSEPALGQGAFF
V gene: TRBV14; J gene: TRBJ1-5; D gene: .; clone size: .; CDR3 DNA: TGTGCCAGCAGCTCGAGCAGGGGCAATCAGCCCCAGCATTTT; CDR3 protein: CASSSSRGNQPQHF
V gene: TRBV5-1; J gene: TRBJ2-2; D gene: TRBD1; clone size: .; CDR3 DNA: TGCGCCAGCAGCCCGGGACAGGGTGGTACCGGGGAGCTGTTTTTT; CDR3 protein: CASSPGQGGTGELFF
V gene: TRBV29-1; J gene: TRBJ1-2; D gene: .; clone size: .; CDR3 DNA: TGCAGCGTTGAGGGAGGGGCTCCTTATGGCTACACCTTC; CDR3 protein: CSVEGGAPYGYTF
V gene: TRBV18; J gene: TRBJ1-1; D gene: .; clone size: few; CDR3 DNA: TGTGCCAGCTCAGGAAGGCGAGGCCAGAACACTGAAGCTTTCTTT; CDR3 protein: CASSGRRGQNTEAFF
V gene: TRBV30; J gene: TRBJ2-5; D gene: TRBD1; clone size: .; CDR3 DNA: TGTGCCTGGAGTGCAGGGGGCTGGCAGACCCAGTACTTC; CDR3 protein: CAWSAGGWQTQYF
V gene: TRBV10-3; J gene: TRBJ1-3; D gene: .; clone size: .; CDR3 DNA: TGTGCCATCAGTGAGGTCCCAGGGGCGTACTCTGGAAACACCATATATTTT; CDR3 protein: CAISEVPGAYSGNTIYF
V gene: TRBV27; J gene: TRBJ1-1; D gene: .; clone size: .; CDR3 DNA: TGTGCCAGCAGTTTTGGAGGGGTCAGCACTGAAGCTTTCTTT; CDR3 protein: CASSFGGVSTEAFF
V gene: TRBV2; J gene: TRBJ1-1; D gene: TRBD1; clone size: .; CDR3 DNA: TGTGCCAGCAAGAGGACAGGGGCGAACACTGAAGCTTTCTTT; CDR3 protein: CASKRTGANTEAFF
V gene: TRBV9; J gene: TRBJ2-7; D gene: TRBD2; clone size: .; CDR3 DNA: TGTGCCAGCAGCCCGAGCGGGGGGGCCCACGAGCAGTACTTC; CDR3 protein: CASSPSGGAHEQYF